The T cell receptor (beta chain) described here comes from a study of glioma-infiltrating T cells after dendritic cell vaccination. Study as a whole: Treatment, given 2003 to 2012, was autologous tumor lysate-pulsed dendritic cell vaccination.

Primers: 60 V beta forward and 13 J beta reverse. Libraries were prepared by immunoSEQ multiplex PCR; TCRdb keeps only in-frame clonotypes and omits some of them. The repertoire holds 80,000 to 100,000 clones, with around 80% as singletons. Germline V gene data show CDR1 as SNHLY and CDR2 as FYNNEI. The CDR3 has 12 amino acids. V lost 6 bases and J lost 3, with 6 bases in between. This TCR was recovered from a human donor with glioblastoma. The material sequenced was blood, taken before dendritic cell vaccination. The rearrangement links TRBV2 to TRBJ2-1; D is unresolved. CDR3 sequence reads: CASSHNYNEQFF. In DNA, the CDR3 is TGTGCCAGCAGCCACAACTACAATGAGCAGTTCTTC.